Below are 32 T cell receptor beta chains sequenced from a single sample in a study of shared clonotypes between healthy human individuals. Clones were read by immunoSEQ multiplex PCR, and TCRdb kept only the in-frame ones, dropping some. The sample contains approximately 720,000 clones, about 91% of which appear only once. Terminally differentiated effector memory CD45RA+ cells were excluded from the naive CD8 cells, which were CD45RO-negative and positively selected for CCR7. The sample was naive CD8+ T cells sorted from blood. These receptors came from a man aged 25 to 40 in good health.

The chain uses TRBV29-1 and TRBJ1-5; D gene uncertain. Germline CDR1 is SQVTM and CDR2 is ANQGSEA. The CDR3 length is 12 residues. V lost 4 bases, J lost 11 bases, and 15 bases lay in between. In DNA, the CDR3 is TGCAGCGTTGGGGCCTCATTGGAGACCCAGCATTTT. Its protein is CSVGASLETQHF.

This chain joins TRBV27 and TRBJ1-5, with D hard to call. The CDR3 sequence is 14 residues long. Germline CDR1 reads MNHEY; CDR2 reads SMNVEV (reference sequence). V was shortened by 4 bases and J by 2 bases, with 9 bases between the two germline ends. The CDR3 loop reads CASSSSVRNQPQHF. The CDR3 coding sequence is TGTGCCAGCAGTTCCTCGGTTCGCAATCAGCCCCAGCATTTT.

J is TRBJ2-7 and V is TRBV7-9, with D unresolved. The germline CDR1 and CDR2 sequences are SEHNR and FQNEAQ (reference sequence). The CDR3 loop spans 17 amino acids. V shed 5 bases and J shed 0 bases, with 20 bases lying between them. The CDR3 DNA follows: TGTGCCAGCAGCCCCCCGGGCCGCACCTACTACTCCTACGAGCAGTACTTC. Translation: CASSPPGRTYYSYEQYF.

In its sample, this clone was seen once. The genes are TRBV6-5 and TRBJ1-2; TRBD1 matches at 9 bases. CDR1 and CDR2 (germline): MNHEY, SVGAGI. V lost 2 bases, J lost 7 bases, and 8 bases stayed unmatched. This CDR3 region has 15 residues. The CDR3 bases are TGTGCCAGCAGTTACCCCGGACAGGGGCCTTTTGGCTACACCTTC. Its translation is CASSYPGQGPFGYTF.

The count of this clone is one. V is TRBV5-1 and J is TRBJ2-7; 7 bases map to TRBD2. V was pared by 4 bases and J by 1 base, with 17 bases of the junction left unmatched. The CDR3 covers 18 residues. Germline loops: CDR1 SGHRS, CDR2 YFSETQ. CDR3 DNA sequence: TGCGCCAGCAGCGCAGGTTCCCACACGGGACTAACTTCCTACGAGCAGTACTTC. This encodes CASSAGSHTGLTSYEQYF.

The rearrangement links TRBV19 to TRBJ1-1; D ambiguous. This CDR3 spans 13 amino acids. Germline assignment: CDR1 LNHDA and CDR2 SQIVND (reference sequence). Trimming removed 3 bases at V and 11 bases at J, with 16 bases between. For the CDR3, the DNA is TGTGCCAGTAGTATTGGACCCGTTGACTTGGCTTTCTTT. Translation: CASSIGPVDLAFF.

The chain joins TRBV10-3 to TRBJ2-5, with TRBD2 matching over 12 bases. Losses at the gene ends were 6 bases for V and 3 bases for J; bases not matched to a gene: 14. The CDR3 has 18 amino acids. Germline CDR1 is ENHRY and CDR2 is SYGVKD. The CDR3 is CAIRDHRTSGAREETQYF. The CDR3, as DNA: TGTGCCATCAGGGACCATCGGACTAGCGGGGCGAGAGAAGAGACCCAGTACTTC.

The J gene is TRBJ2-1, the V gene TRBV27; D is possibly TRBD2 (6 bases). Germline-derived CDR1 and CDR2 are MNHEY and SMNVEV (reference sequence). The CDR3 has 14 residues. The V end was cut by 3 bases, the J end by 2 bases, with 8 bases between. DNA of the CDR3: TGTGCCAGCAGTTTGGGGGGACCCTACAATGAGCAGTTCTTC. Its protein is CASSLGGPYNEQFF.

The chain links TRBV9 to TRBJ2-1; D gene uncertain. Germline CDR1 is SGDLS and CDR2 is YYNGEE. The ends were cut back, 7 bases at V and 5 bases at J, with 13 bases in the middle. This CDR3 has 13 residues. CDR3 sequence (DNA): TGTGCCAGCGATCGCGGCAGTAACAATGAGCAGTTCTTC. Protein product: CASDRGSNNEQFF.

The rearrangement links TRBV4-1 to TRBJ2-1, with D unresolved. The germline gives CDR1 MGHRA, CDR2 YSYEKL. The CDR3 length is 12 residues. With 0 bases removed from V and 16 bases from J, the gap between germline ends came to 13 bases. For the CDR3, the DNA is TGCGCCAGCAGCCAAGATATGGCAGTTCTTTTCTTC. Protein product: CASSQDMAVLFF.

The count of this clone is one. The chain combines TRBV11-2 with TRBJ2-3; D may be TRBD1 or TRBD2 (6 bases each). Germline values: CDR1 SGHAT, CDR2 FQNNGV. Trimming took 4 bases from V and 7 from J, leaving 18 bases between them. The CDR3 runs to 15 residues. As DNA, the CDR3 is TGTGCCAGCAGCTCGGGGGCCCGGGCCGGTAATACGCAGTATTTT. It is translated as CASSSGARAGNTQYF.

This clone came up once. The CDR3 nucleotides read TGCAGCGCCGAAAACCCGGACGGGTCCTACGAGCAGTACTTC. Translated: CSAENPDGSYEQYF. The chain is built from TRBV29-1 and TRBJ2-7; the D is unclear. Trimming removed 7 bases at V and 1 base at J, with 17 bases between. Germline assignment: CDR1 SQVTM and CDR2 ANQGSEA. CDR3 length equals 14 residues.

This chain connects TRBV7-9 to TRBJ2-3; D is unresolved. The CDR3 has 12 residues. Germline V gene sequence: CDR1 SEHNR, CDR2 FQNEAQ (reference sequence). Trimming cost V 5 bases and J 1 base, with 4 bases left between them. CDR3 DNA sequence: TGTGCCAGCAGCACCCGCACAGATACGCAGTATTTT. Its protein is CASSTRTDTQYF.

The rearrangement joins TRBV7-9 to TRBJ2-3; 13 nucleotides match TRBD2. Germline V gives CDR1 SEHNR, CDR2 FQNEAQ (reference sequence). Trimming took 2 bases from V and 6 from J; bases not matched to a gene: 8. The CDR3 has 17 residues. In nucleotides, the CDR3 is TGTGCCAGCAGCTTATCCCGGACTAGCGGGAGTCGGGATACGCAGTATTTT. This encodes CASSLSRTSGSRDTQYF.

V is TRBV6-1 and J is TRBJ2-5; D unresolved. V shed 5 bases and J shed 3 bases, with 7 bases lying between them. The CDR3 is 12 residues long. Germline V gene lookup returns CDR1 MNHNS and CDR2 SASEGT. CDR3 bases: TGTGCCAGCAGTAGAGTCGAAGAGACCCAGTACTTC. It yields the protein CASSRVEETQYF.

The chain carries TRBV11-2 and TRBJ1-5; no definite D call. This CDR3 region has 15 residues. Trimming cost V 5 bases and J 6 bases, with 17 bases left between them. From germline, CDR1 is SGHAT and CDR2 FQNNGV. CDR3 DNA: TGTGCCAGCAGCCATTGGAGGGAGCCGGGTCAGCCCCAGCATTTT. Amino acid sequence: CASSHWREPGQPQHF.

To note about this clone: Distinct nucleotide sequences in the sample also encode this CDR3. V is TRBV7-9 and J is TRBJ1-5; D perhaps matches TRBD1 (6 bases). Germline V gene sequence: CDR1 SEHNR, CDR2 FQNEAQ (reference sequence). The CDR3 covers 14 residues. V gave up 4 bases and J gave up 7 bases, with 14 bases separating them. The CDR3 loop reads CASSSQGAGQPQHF. DNA for the CDR3: TGTGCCAGCAGCTCACAGGGCGCCGGGCAGCCCCAGCATTTT.

This clone has just a few counts. This sequence joins TRBV5-3 and TRBJ2-7, with TRBD1 matching over 12 bases. TRBV5-3 is assigned to the ORF class and has an uncertain function. With V trimmed by 4 bases and J by 7 bases, 9 bases remained unmatched. The CDR3 totals 15 residues. Here the CDR3 DNA reads TGTGCCAGAAGCCGAGAGGGACAGGGGGCGCGTGAGCAGTACTTC. This sequence encodes CARSREGQGAREQYF.

The genes are TRBV29-1 and TRBJ1-2; D might be TRBD1 (5 bases). The V gene's germline CDR1 is SQVTM and CDR2 ANQGSEA. Between the trimmed V and J ends, which lost 6 bases and 3 bases, there was a span of 11 bases. The CDR3 sequence is 12 residues long. Here the CDR3 DNA reads TGCAGCGTATCTACAGGCGACTATGGCTACACCTTC. Translated, it gives CSVSTGDYGYTF.

Details on this clone: A much larger clone differs by one base, so this may be a read error. The chain combines TRBV9 with TRBJ2-3; no firm D call. Germline lookup yields CDR1 SGDLS and CDR2 YYNGEE. This CDR3 contains 12 residues. Trimming took 4 bases from V and 0 from J, leaving 3 bases between them. The CDR3 DNA reads as TGTGCCAGCAGCCTGAGCACAGATACGCAGTATTTT. Residues: CASSLSTDTQYF.

The chain links TRBV19 to TRBJ2-5; 12 nucleotides line up with TRBD1. There are 16 residues in the CDR3. V was clipped by 6 bases and J by 5 bases; unmatched bases: 10. CDR1 is LNHDA, CDR2 SQIVND, per germline (reference sequence). The CDR3 here is CASRVGIGTGGETQYF. The CDR3 region has the DNA TGTGCCAGTAGGGTCGGGATCGGGACAGGGGGCGAGACCCAGTACTTC.

As to this clone: Other DNA sequences of this sample code for an identical CDR3. The V and J genes are TRBV7-9 and TRBJ2-7; maybe TRBD1 (5 bases). Trimming cost V 5 bases and J 1 base, with 15 bases left between them. The germline V gene has CDR1 SEHNR and CDR2 FQNEAQ (reference sequence). The length of the CDR3 is 15 residues. CDR3 nucleotide sequence: TGTGCCAGCAGCCCCCCCGGAACAGGTTCCTACGAGCAGTACTTC. Its protein product is CASSPPGTGSYEQYF.

The rearrangement joins TRBV10-1 to TRBJ2-1; 7 bases are a match to TRBD1. CDR3 length: 15 residues. Looked up from germline, CDR1 is WNHNN and CDR2 is SYGVQD (reference sequence). The V and J ends lost 4 bases and 5 bases, in that order; junction bases with no gene match: 8. The CDR3 nucleotides read TGCGCCAGCAGTGGACCGGGACAGAAGAACAATGAGCAGTTCTTC. Translating gives CASSGPGQKNNEQFF.

The chain combines TRBV9 with TRBJ2-5; 10 bases line up with TRBD1. J lost 5 bases, V lost 4 bases, and 14 bases had no gene match. CDR3 length: 17 residues. CDR1 and CDR2 (germline): SGDLS, YYNGEE. The CDR3 DNA reads as TGTGCCAGCAGCCCTGAGACAGGGGGCCTTTTGGAGGAGACCCAGTACTTC. This gives the protein CASSPETGGLLEETQYF.

This sequence joins TRBV7-2 and TRBJ2-7; maybe TRBD2 (6 bases). V was trimmed by 2 bases and J by 7 bases, leaving 15 bases between them. This CDR3 comprises 14 residues. Germline V CDR1 and CDR2: SGHTA, FQGNSA. The CDR3 reads CASSLITPGDEQYF. Written as DNA, the CDR3 is TGTGCCAGCAGCTTAATTACCCCGGGAGATGAGCAGTACTTC.

The chain uses TRBV7-9 and TRBJ2-2; D call uncertain. Germline-derived CDR1 and CDR2 are SEHNR and FQNEAQ (reference sequence). CDR3 length equals 14 residues. V was cut by 1 base and J by 6 bases, with 9 bases left in between. The DNA for the CDR3 is TGTGCCAGCAGCTTAGTAGAACAGTCCGGGGAGCTGTTTTTT. Amino acid sequence: CASSLVEQSGELFF.

This clone was observed a handful of times. The same CDR3 can be traced to other DNA sequences in this sample. The chain links TRBV4-2 to TRBJ1-5; D gene uncertain. This CDR3 is 12 amino acids long. Deletions cut 0 bases from V and 4 bases from J, with 1 base between. CDR1 LGHNA and CDR2 YNFKEQ come from the germline V gene. The CDR3 loop reads CASSQDNQPQHF. CDR3 coding DNA: TGTGCCAGCAGCCAAGATAATCAGCCCCAGCATTTT.

This chain joins TRBV6-5 and TRBJ2-7, with D perhaps assigned TRBD1 or TRBD2 (6 bases each). Germline V gene data show CDR1 as MNHEY and CDR2 as SVGAGI. This CDR3 contains 16 residues. The V gene lost 4 bases and the J gene lost 6 bases, with 22 bases spanning the gap. The CDR3 nucleotides are TGTGCCAGCAGTTTTTCTATAGGGGGACTCCTCCGCGAGCAGTACTTC. Translated, it gives CASSFSIGGLLREQYF.

This chain connects TRBV11-1 to TRBJ2-7, with unresolved D. Trimming took 5 bases from V and 1 from J, leaving 6 bases between them. Germline lookup yields CDR1 SGHAT and CDR2 FQDESV (reference sequence). This CDR3 has 12 amino acids. The CDR3: CASSKRSYEQYF. Here the CDR3 DNA reads TGTGCCAGCAGCAAGAGGTCCTACGAGCAGTACTTC.

This chain links TRBV5-1 with TRBJ1-2; D remains ambiguous. V was pared by 0 bases and J by 0 bases, with 6 bases between. CDR1 is SGHRS and CDR2 is YFSETQ in the germline V gene. This CDR3 has 14 amino acids. As DNA, the CDR3 is TGCGCCAGCAGCTTGGGCGGTCCTAACTATGGCTACACCTTC. Protein sequence: CASSLGGPNYGYTF.

V usage is TRBV28 and J usage is TRBJ1-2; D gene ambiguous. Germline V lookup: CDR1 MDHEN, CDR2 SYDVKM. The CDR3 totals 16 residues. V lost 8 bases and J 0 bases, leaving 19 bases between the germline ends. CDR3 DNA: TGTGCCAGCTCCAAGGGCCATCGGCCCTCTAACTATGGCTACACCTTC. The encoded protein is CASSKGHRPSNYGYTF.

J is TRBJ2-7 and V is TRBV18; D gene uncertain. Per germline, CDR1 KGHSH and CDR2 LQKENI. Trimming removed 3 bases at V and 0 bases at J, with 12 bases between. The CDR3 is 15 amino acids. The DNA of the CDR3 is TGTGCCAGCTCACCCACGGACCTGAGCTCCTACGAGCAGTACTTC. The encoded protein is CASSPTDLSSYEQYF. The full variable domain, completed using reference TRBV18 and TRBJ2-7, is NAGVMQNPRHLVRRRGQEARLRCSPMKGHSHVYWYRQLPEEGLKFMVYLQKENIIDESGMPKERFSAEFPKEGPSILRIQQVVRGDSAAYFCASSPTDLSSYEQYFGPGTRLTVT.